The T cell receptor (beta chain) described here comes from a study of blood T cell repertoires in COVID-19. About the research overall: Both acute and convalescent COVID-19 samples were obtained from the United States, Italy and Spain. T cells, B-cell-depleted T cells, or PBMCs supplied cDNA or gDNA.

Original processing notes: Reference gene primer amplification gave estimated nucleated cell counts. Produced via immunoSEQ multiplex PCR; TCRdb's table is partial and in-frame only. V and J calls and clone size are copied from that table; D and trimming were computed from the DNA. The table has hundreds of thousands of clones, roughly 80% seen once. Germline loops: CDR1 KGHSH, CDR2 LQKENI. This CDR3 is 13 amino acids long. Trimming took off 6 bases at V and 8 bases at J, with 17 bases between the two ends. The chain is built from TRBV18 and TRBJ2-7, with D hard to call. The sample comprised peripheral blood. The sequence derives from a woman between 50 and 59 years old with active or convalescent COVID-19. The CDR3 bases are TGTGCCAGCTCCCTCCGCCAGGAAAATCAGCAGTACTTC. The encoded protein is CASSLRQENQQYF.